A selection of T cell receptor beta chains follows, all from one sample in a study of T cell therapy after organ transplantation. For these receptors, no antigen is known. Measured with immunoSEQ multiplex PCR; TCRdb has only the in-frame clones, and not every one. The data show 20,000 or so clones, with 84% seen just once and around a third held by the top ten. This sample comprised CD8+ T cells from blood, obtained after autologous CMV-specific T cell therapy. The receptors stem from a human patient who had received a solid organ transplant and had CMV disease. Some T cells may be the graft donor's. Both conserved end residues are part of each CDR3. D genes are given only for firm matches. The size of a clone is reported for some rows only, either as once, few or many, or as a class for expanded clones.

CDR3 DNA: TGTGCCAGCAGTCTTGCTGGGGGGGCCAGCACAGATACGCAGTATTTT
CDR3 protein: CASSLAGGASTDTQYF
J gene: TRBJ2-3
V gene: TRBV6-6
clone size: NA
D gene: NA

CDR3 DNA: TGTGCCAGCAGCTACACCTCCGGGACCTCGTCGGAGCAGTACTTC
CDR3 protein: CASSYTSGTSSEQYF
J gene: TRBJ2-7
V gene: TRBV4-2
clone size: NA
D gene: NA

CDR3 DNA: TGTGCCAGCACCACTAGAAGAAGCGGGGAGCTGTTTTTT
CDR3 protein: CASTTRRSGELFF
J gene: TRBJ2-2
V gene: TRBV25-1
clone size: NA
D gene: NA

CDR3 DNA: TGTGCCAGCAGCGTTGGTAGCGGGGGTGTTGGAGATACGCAGTATTTT
CDR3 protein: CASSVGSGGVGDTQYF
J gene: TRBJ2-3
V gene: TRBV9
clone size: NA
D gene: TRBD2

CDR3 DNA: TGTGCCAGCAGCCAAGGTTTCTCCCCCAGCGGGAGGAGCTCCTACAATGAGCAGTTCTTC
CDR3 protein: CASSQGFSPSGRSSYNEQFF
J gene: TRBJ2-1
V gene: TRBV14
clone size: NA
D gene: TRBD2

CDR3 DNA: TGTGCCAGCACCGTGGGACAGGGTACCTACGAGCAGTACTTC
CDR3 protein: CASTVGQGTYEQYF
J gene: TRBJ2-7
V gene: TRBV5-6
clone size: NA
D gene: TRBD1

CDR3 DNA: TGCGCCAGCAGCCAAATCTTAGGCGGTTACGAGCAGTACTTC
CDR3 protein: CASSQILGGYEQYF
J gene: TRBJ2-7
V gene: TRBV4-1
clone size: NA
D gene: NA

CDR3 DNA: TGTGCCAGCAGCTTAGCTAGGGACAGCTACTACGAGCAGTACTTC
CDR3 protein: CASSLARDSYYEQYF
J gene: TRBJ2-7
V gene: TRBV7-2
clone size: NA
D gene: TRBD1

CDR3 DNA: TGTGCCAGCAGTCCCCGACTAGCTAGCACAGATACGCAGTATTTT
CDR3 protein: CASSPRLASTDTQYF
J gene: TRBJ2-3
V gene: TRBV27
clone size: once
D gene: TRBD2

CDR3 DNA: TGTGCCAGCACCACTTGGGGCAAGGACGAGCAGTACTTC
CDR3 protein: CASTTWGKDEQYF
J gene: TRBJ2-7
V gene: TRBV5-4
clone size: NA
D gene: NA

CDR3 DNA: TGTGCCAGCAGTCACAGGGAGGTTGCCATATATTTT
CDR3 protein: CASSHREVAIYF
J gene: TRBJ1-3
V gene: TRBV2
clone size: NA
D gene: NA

CDR3 DNA: TGCGCCAGCAGCTTTATTCCCGGACAGGGGGCAAGGGAGGCCCTCTACAATGAGCAGTTCTTC
CDR3 protein: CASSFIPGQGAREALYNEQFF
J gene: TRBJ2-1
V gene: TRBV5-1
clone size: NA
D gene: TRBD1

CDR3 DNA: TGCAGCGTTCTGGACAGACACGATCAGCCCCAGCATTTT
CDR3 protein: CSVLDRHDQPQHF
J gene: TRBJ1-5
V gene: TRBV29-1
clone size: NA
D gene: NA

CDR3 DNA: TGTGCCAGCAGCGTAGGGGCCGACGGCACCCGAATCCCTAACTATGGCTACACCTTC
CDR3 protein: CASSVGADGTRIPNYGYTF
J gene: TRBJ1-2
V gene: TRBV9
clone size: NA
D gene: NA

CDR3 DNA: TGTGCCAGCAGCTTACCACATGAGCAGTTCTTC
CDR3 protein: CASSLPHEQFF
J gene: TRBJ2-1
V gene: TRBV11-2
clone size: NA
D gene: NA

CDR3 DNA: TGTGCCAGCAGCTTATTGGAGAGCGGGGGGGCCGGGGAGACCCAGTACTTC
CDR3 protein: CASSLLESGGAGETQYF
J gene: TRBJ2-5
V gene: TRBV11-3
clone size: NA
D gene: TRBD2

CDR3 DNA: TGTGCCAGCAGCGTAGGGGGACTAGTTGATGAGCAGTTCTTC
CDR3 protein: CASSVGGLVDEQFF
J gene: TRBJ2-1
V gene: TRBV9
clone size: NA
D gene: TRBD2

CDR3 DNA: TGTGCCAGCAGTGCGGACAGCTCTGGGGCCAACGTCCTGACTTTC
CDR3 protein: CASSADSSGANVLTF
J gene: TRBJ2-6
V gene: TRBV6-4
clone size: NA
D gene: NA

CDR3 DNA: TGTGCCAGCAGCGCGGGGGATAGCAATTCACCCCTCCACTTT
CDR3 protein: CASSAGDSNSPLHF
J gene: TRBJ1-6
V gene: TRBV7-2
clone size: NA
D gene: NA

CDR3 DNA: TGTGCCAGCAGCTACAAAGGGGGCTGGACCGGGGAGCTGTTTTTT
CDR3 protein: CASSYKGGWTGELFF
J gene: TRBJ2-2
V gene: TRBV6-5
clone size: NA
D gene: TRBD1

CDR3 DNA: TGTGCCAGCAGCTTAGCCATGGCCTACGAGCAGTACTTC
CDR3 protein: CASSLAMAYEQYF
J gene: TRBJ2-7
V gene: TRBV11-2
clone size: NA
D gene: NA

CDR3 DNA: TGTGCCAGCAGTGACTCGATATTCGGTGAAGCTTTCTTT
CDR3 protein: CASSDSIFGEAFF
J gene: TRBJ1-1
V gene: TRBV6-4
clone size: NA
D gene: NA

CDR3 DNA: TGTGCCAGCAGCTTGGCCACGCACAATGAGCAGTTCTTC
CDR3 protein: CASSLATHNEQFF
J gene: TRBJ2-1
V gene: TRBV5-4
clone size: NA
D gene: NA

CDR3 DNA: TGCGCCAGCTTGGGTGTGAACACTGAAGCTTTCTTT
CDR3 protein: CASLGVNTEAFF
J gene: TRBJ1-1
V gene: TRBV10-2
clone size: few
D gene: NA

CDR3 DNA: TGTGCCAGCAGCTTAGCATCAGGGACCTACGAGCAGTACTTC
CDR3 protein: CASSLASGTYEQYF
J gene: TRBJ2-7
V gene: TRBV7-8
clone size: NA
D gene: NA

CDR3 DNA: TGCAGCGTTGTATTCTGGGGCGGCTATGGCTACACCTTC
CDR3 protein: CSVVFWGGYGYTF
J gene: TRBJ1-2
V gene: TRBV29-1
clone size: NA
D gene: NA

CDR3 DNA: TGTGCCAGCAGTGCCCTCCCCCCCTACGAGCAGTACTTC
CDR3 protein: CASSALPPYEQYF
J gene: TRBJ2-7
V gene: TRBV27
clone size: NA
D gene: NA

CDR3 DNA: TGTGCCAGCAGTTACTGGGACAGCTCCTACGAGCAGTACTTC
CDR3 protein: CASSYWDSSYEQYF
J gene: TRBJ2-7
V gene: TRBV6-6
clone size: once
D gene: TRBD1

CDR3 DNA: TGTGCCAGCAGCGTAGGGGAGAATTCTGTATACGAGCAGTACTTC
CDR3 protein: CASSVGENSVYEQYF
J gene: TRBJ2-7
V gene: TRBV9
clone size: NA
D gene: NA

CDR3 DNA: TGTGCCAGCAGTCCCGGACAGTTTCACTACGAGCAGTACTTC
CDR3 protein: CASSPGQFHYEQYF
J gene: TRBJ2-7
V gene: TRBV6-5
clone size: NA
D gene: NA

CDR3 DNA: TGTGCCAGCAGCCCCCCCGACAGGCAAACCAAGGATGAGCAGTTCTTC
CDR3 protein: CASSPPDRQTKDEQFF
J gene: TRBJ2-1
V gene: TRBV7-9
clone size: NA
D gene: NA

CDR3 DNA: TGTGCCAGCCGTACAGCCTACGAGCAGTACTTC
CDR3 protein: CASRTAYEQYF
J gene: TRBJ2-7
V gene: TRBV6-6
clone size: medium-sized
D gene: NA

CDR3 DNA: TGCGCCAGCAGCCGCCCAGAGTACGAGCAGTACTTC
CDR3 protein: CASSRPEYEQYF
J gene: TRBJ2-7
V gene: TRBV4-3
clone size: few
D gene: NA

CDR3 DNA: TGTGCCAGCAGCTCGGCGTTGGGGCAATTCTTC
CDR3 protein: CASSSALGQFF
J gene: TRBJ2-1
V gene: TRBV5-6
clone size: NA
D gene: NA

CDR3 DNA: TGTGCCAGCAGTCGTTCAGGGGAGCAGTACTTC
CDR3 protein: CASSRSGEQYF
J gene: TRBJ2-7
V gene: TRBV28
clone size: NA
D gene: NA

CDR3 DNA: TGTGCCAGCAGTTTGGGGACTAGCGGCCACGAGCAGTACTTC
CDR3 protein: CASSLGTSGHEQYF
J gene: TRBJ2-7
V gene: TRBV27
clone size: NA
D gene: TRBD2

CDR3 DNA: TGTGCCAGCGTCATCGGGGACACAGATACGCAGTATTTT
CDR3 protein: CASVIGDTDTQYF
J gene: TRBJ2-3
V gene: TRBV6-1
clone size: NA
D gene: NA

CDR3 DNA: TGCGCCAGCAGCCAAGGGGACAGGGGGTATGAGCAGTACTTC
CDR3 protein: CASSQGDRGYEQYF
J gene: TRBJ2-7
V gene: TRBV4-1
clone size: once
D gene: TRBD1

CDR3 DNA: TGCGCCAGCAGCTTCCCGTCAGGGGAGCTGTTTTTT
CDR3 protein: CASSFPSGELFF
J gene: TRBJ2-2
V gene: TRBV5-1
clone size: NA
D gene: NA

CDR3 DNA: TGTGCCAGCAGTTCCCCTGGACAGAACTTGGGGGAGCTGTTTTTT
CDR3 protein: CASSSPGQNLGELFF
J gene: TRBJ2-2
V gene: TRBV27
clone size: NA
D gene: NA

CDR3 DNA: TGTGCCTGGAGTAGGTCAGATTGGGGCACTGAAGCTTTCTTT
CDR3 protein: CAWSRSDWGTEAFF
J gene: TRBJ1-1
V gene: TRBV30
clone size: NA
D gene: NA

CDR3 DNA: TGTGCCAGCAGTCTCGGGGGGGGCGCAAACGGCTACACCTTC
CDR3 protein: CASSLGGGANGYTF
J gene: TRBJ1-2
V gene: TRBV27
clone size: NA
D gene: NA